This T cell receptor (beta chain) is from a study of T cell responses to AZD1222 COVID-19 vaccine. As regards this clone: Its antigen is unknown.

The study, taken as a whole, reports: Once two AZD1222 doses were given, Spike-specific TCR breadth and depth went up. Reports say nearly half of spike-specific TCRs go after unmutated variant regions. Recipients of AZD1222 seropositive at baseline numbered only 5 or 6.

The data were produced by immunoSEQ multiplex PCR, yet TCRdb's version contains in-frame clones alone and is incomplete. The sample has about 150,000 clones; about 90% are singletons. Germline V gene data show CDR1 as SGHAT and CDR2 as FQNNGV. The CDR3 spans 14 residues. V gave up 6 bases and J gave up 9 bases, with 21 bases separating them. This chain uses TRBV11-2 with TRBJ2-7; no clear D gene. This receptor was identified in an adult in good health. Sample: peripheral blood, taken on day 0 of MenACWY control vaccination. As DNA, the CDR3 is TGTGCCAGCAGTCCGGTTAAGAGTATAGCAGGGCAGTACTTC. Amino acids: CASSPVKSIAGQYF.